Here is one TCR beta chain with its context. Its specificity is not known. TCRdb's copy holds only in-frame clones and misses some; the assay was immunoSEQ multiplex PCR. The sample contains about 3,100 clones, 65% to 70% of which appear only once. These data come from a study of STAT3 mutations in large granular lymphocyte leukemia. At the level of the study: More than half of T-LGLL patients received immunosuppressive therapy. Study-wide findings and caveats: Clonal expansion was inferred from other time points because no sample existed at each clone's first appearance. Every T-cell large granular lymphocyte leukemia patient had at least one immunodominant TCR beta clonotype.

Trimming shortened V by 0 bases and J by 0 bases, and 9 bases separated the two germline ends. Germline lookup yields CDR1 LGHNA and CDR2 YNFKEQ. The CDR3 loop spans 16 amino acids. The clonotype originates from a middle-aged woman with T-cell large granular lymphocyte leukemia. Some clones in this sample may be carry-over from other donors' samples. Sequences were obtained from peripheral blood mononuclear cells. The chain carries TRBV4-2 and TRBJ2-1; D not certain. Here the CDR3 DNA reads TGTGCCAGCAGCCAAGAGCGTGGCGGCTCCTACAATGAGCAGTTCTTC. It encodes CASSQERGGSYNEQFF.